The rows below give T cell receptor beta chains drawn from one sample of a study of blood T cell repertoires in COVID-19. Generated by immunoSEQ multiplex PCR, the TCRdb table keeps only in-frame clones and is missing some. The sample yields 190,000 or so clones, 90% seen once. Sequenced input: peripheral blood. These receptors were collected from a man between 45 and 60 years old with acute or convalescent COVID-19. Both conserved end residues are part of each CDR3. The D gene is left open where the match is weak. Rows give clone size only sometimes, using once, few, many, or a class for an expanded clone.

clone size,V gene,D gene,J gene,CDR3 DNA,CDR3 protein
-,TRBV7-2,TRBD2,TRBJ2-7,TGTGCCAGCAGCTTAGTTCCCCGACTAGCGGACCTTACCTACGAGCAGTACTTC,CASSLVPRLADLTYEQYF
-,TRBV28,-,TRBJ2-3,TGTGCCTGCCGGGAAATCAGTACAGATACGCAGTATTTT,CACREISTDTQYF
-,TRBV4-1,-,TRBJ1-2,TGCGCCAGCAGCCAACGCACCGACAGAGCCTCCTATGGCTACACCTTC,CASSQRTDRASYGYTF
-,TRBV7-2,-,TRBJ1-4,TGTGCCAGCAGCTGGGGGGAAGCAACTAATGAAAAACTGTTTTTT,CASSWGEATNEKLFF
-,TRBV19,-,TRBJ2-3,TGTGCCAGTAGCGACCGACTAGTAGTTTTAACAGATACGCAGTATTTT,CASSDRLVVLTDTQYF
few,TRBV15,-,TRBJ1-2,TGTGCCACCAGCAGAGATCAACCAGGAAACTATGGCTACACCTTC,CATSRDQPGNYGYTF
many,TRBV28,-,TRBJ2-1,TGTGCCAGCAGCCCACCAGGGGATTTCTACAATGAGCAGTTCTTC,CASSPPGDFYNEQFF
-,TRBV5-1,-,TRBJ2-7,TGCGCCAGCAGCTTGGCCCAAACAGGGACGGGCGAGCAGTACTTC,CASSLAQTGTGEQYF
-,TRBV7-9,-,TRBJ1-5,TGTGCCAGCAGCTTAGTCGGGGGAGCTAATCAGCCCCAGCATTTT,CASSLVGGANQPQHF
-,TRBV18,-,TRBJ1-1,TGTGCCAGCTCGCCAGGGGCCGCCGGGACTGAAGCTTTCTTT,CASSPGAAGTEAFF
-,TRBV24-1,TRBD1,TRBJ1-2,TGTGCCACCAGTGACCCTGGACAGGCGGGCTATGGCTACACCTTC,CATSDPGQAGYGYTF
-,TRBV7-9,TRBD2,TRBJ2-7,TGTGCCAGCAGCTCCGGAATACTAGCGGGAGAAGAGCAGTACTTC,CASSSGILAGEEQYF
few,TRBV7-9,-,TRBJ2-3,TGTGCCAGCAGGGGGTCAACGGGGAGCACAGATACGCAGTATTTT,CASRGSTGSTDTQYF
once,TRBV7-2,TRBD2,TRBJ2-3,TGTGCCAGCAGCTCAGCCGCGGGACTAGCGGGCTCAGATACGCAGTATTTT,CASSSAAGLAGSDTQYF
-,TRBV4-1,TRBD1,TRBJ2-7,TGCGCCAGCAGCCAAGGGGGACAGAACTACGAGCAGTACTTC,CASSQGGQNYEQYF